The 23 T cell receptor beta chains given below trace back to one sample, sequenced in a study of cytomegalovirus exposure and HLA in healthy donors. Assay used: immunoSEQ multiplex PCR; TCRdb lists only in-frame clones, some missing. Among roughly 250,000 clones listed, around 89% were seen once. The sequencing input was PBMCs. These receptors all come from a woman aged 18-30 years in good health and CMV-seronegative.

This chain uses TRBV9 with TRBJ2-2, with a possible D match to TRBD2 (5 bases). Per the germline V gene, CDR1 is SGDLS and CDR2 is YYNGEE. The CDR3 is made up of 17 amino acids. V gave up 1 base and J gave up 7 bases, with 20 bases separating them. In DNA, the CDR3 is TGTGCCAGCAGCGTAACCACCGGACTTGAACTCCTCGGGGAGCTGTTTTTT. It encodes CASSVTTGLELLGELFF. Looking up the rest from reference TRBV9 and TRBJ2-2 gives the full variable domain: DSGVTQTPKHLITATGQRVTLRCSPRSGDLSVYWYQQSLDQGLQFLIQYYNGEERAKGNILERFSAQQFPDLHSELNLSSLELGDSALYFCASSVTTGLELLGELFFGEGSRLTVL.

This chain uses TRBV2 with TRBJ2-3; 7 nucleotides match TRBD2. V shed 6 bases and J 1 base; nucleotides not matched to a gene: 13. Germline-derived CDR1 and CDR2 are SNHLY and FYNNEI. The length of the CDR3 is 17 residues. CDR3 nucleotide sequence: TGTGCCAGCAGCGTTACGACTAGCTTAGGGGGCACAGATACGCAGTATTTT. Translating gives CASSVTTSLGGTDTQYF.

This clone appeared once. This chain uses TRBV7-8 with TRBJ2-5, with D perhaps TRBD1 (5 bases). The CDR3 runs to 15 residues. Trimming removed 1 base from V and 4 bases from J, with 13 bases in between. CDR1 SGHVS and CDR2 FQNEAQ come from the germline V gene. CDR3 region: CASSLGGRGAETQYF. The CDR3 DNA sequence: TGTGCCAGCAGCTTAGGTGGAAGGGGTGCAGAGACCCAGTACTTC.

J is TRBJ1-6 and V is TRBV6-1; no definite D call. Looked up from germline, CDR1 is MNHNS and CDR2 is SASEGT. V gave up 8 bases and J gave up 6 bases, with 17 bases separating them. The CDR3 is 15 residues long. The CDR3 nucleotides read TGTGCCAGCGTAGTGGCGGGATCGGGTAATTCACCCCTCCACTTT. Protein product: CASVVAGSGNSPLHF.

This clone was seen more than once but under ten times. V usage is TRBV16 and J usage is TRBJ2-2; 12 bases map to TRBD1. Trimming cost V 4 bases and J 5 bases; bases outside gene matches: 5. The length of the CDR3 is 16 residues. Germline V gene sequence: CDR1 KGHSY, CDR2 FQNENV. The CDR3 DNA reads TGTGCCAGCAGCCCGGGACAGGGGGCGCAAACCGGGGAGCTGTTTTTT. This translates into CASSPGQGAQTGELFF.

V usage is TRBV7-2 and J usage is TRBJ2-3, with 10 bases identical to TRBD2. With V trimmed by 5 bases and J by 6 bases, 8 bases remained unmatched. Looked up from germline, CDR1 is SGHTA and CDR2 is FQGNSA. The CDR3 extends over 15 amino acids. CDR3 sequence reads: CASSAGLLAGDTQYF. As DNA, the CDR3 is TGTGCCAGCAGCGCCGGACTACTAGCGGGGGATACGCAGTATTTT. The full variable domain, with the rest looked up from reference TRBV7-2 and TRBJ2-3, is GAGVSQSPSNKVTEKGKDVELRCDPISGHTALYWYRQSLGQGLEFLIYFQGNSAPDKSGLPSDRFSAERTGGSVSTLTIQRTQQEDSAVYLCASSAGLLAGDTQYFGPGTRLTVL.

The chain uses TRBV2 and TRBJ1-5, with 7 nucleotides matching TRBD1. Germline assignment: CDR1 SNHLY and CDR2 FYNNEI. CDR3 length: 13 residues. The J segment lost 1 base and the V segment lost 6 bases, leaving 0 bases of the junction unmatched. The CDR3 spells CASRGQSNQPQHF. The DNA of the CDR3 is TGTGCCAGCAGGGGACAGAGCAATCAGCCCCAGCATTTT.

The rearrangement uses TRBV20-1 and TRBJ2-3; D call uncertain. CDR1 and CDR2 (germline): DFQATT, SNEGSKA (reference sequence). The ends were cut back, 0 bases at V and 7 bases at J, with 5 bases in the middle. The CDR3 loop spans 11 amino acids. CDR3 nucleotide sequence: TGCAGTGCTAGAGAGGGCTATACGCAGTATTTT. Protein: CSAREGYTQYF.

Here the CDR3 DNA reads TGTGCCACCTCTAAGCGGGGGGACACAGATACGCAGTATTTT. Encoded protein: CATSKRGDTDTQYF. V gene TRBV10-3 combines with J gene TRBJ2-3; 9 bases are shared with TRBD2. The CDR3 contains 14 residues. The junction had 7 bases not matched to a gene; V was cut back by 10 bases and J by 2 bases. The germline gives CDR1 ENHRY, CDR2 SYGVKD.

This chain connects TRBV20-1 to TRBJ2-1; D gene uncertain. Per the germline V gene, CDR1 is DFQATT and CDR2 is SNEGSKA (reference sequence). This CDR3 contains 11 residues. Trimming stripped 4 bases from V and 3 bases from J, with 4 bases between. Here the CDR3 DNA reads TGCAGTGCTACGTACTACAATGAGCAGTTCTTC. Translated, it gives CSATYYNEQFF.

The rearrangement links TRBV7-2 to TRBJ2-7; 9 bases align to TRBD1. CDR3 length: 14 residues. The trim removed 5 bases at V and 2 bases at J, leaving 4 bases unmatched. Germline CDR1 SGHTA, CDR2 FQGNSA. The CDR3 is CASSHRDRAYEQYF. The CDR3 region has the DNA TGTGCCAGCAGCCACCGGGACAGGGCCTACGAGCAGTACTTC.

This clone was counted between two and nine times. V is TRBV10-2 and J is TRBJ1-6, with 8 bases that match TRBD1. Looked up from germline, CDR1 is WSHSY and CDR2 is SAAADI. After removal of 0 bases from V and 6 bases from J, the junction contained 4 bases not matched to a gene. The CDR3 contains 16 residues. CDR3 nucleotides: TGCGCCAGCAGTGAGTCGATTGGGACAGGTAATTCACCCCTCCACTTT. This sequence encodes CASSESIGTGNSPLHF.

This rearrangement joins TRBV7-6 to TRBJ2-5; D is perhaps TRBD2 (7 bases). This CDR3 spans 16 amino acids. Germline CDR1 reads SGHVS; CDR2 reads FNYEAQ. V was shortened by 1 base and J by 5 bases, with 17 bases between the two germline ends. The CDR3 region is CASSLESGVGGETQYF. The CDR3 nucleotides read TGTGCCAGCAGCTTAGAGAGCGGGGTAGGGGGGGAGACCCAGTACTTC.

Here the CDR3 reads CACGPFGDRGEQYF. The CDR3 nucleotides read TGTGCCTGCGGCCCCTTCGGGGACAGGGGCGAGCAGTACTTC. V and J are TRBV30 and TRBJ2-7; the match to TRBD1 covers 10 bases. The trim removed 6 bases at V and 6 bases at J, leaving 11 bases unmatched. The CDR3 runs 14 residues. Germline V lookup: CDR1 GTSNPN, CDR2 SVGIG (reference sequence).

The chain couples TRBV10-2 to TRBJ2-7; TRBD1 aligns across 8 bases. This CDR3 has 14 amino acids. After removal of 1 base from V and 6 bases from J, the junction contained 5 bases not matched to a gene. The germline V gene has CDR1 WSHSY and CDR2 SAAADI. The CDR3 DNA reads TGCGCCAGCAGTGAGTTGGGGACAGGTGTCGAGCAGTACTTC. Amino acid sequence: CASSELGTGVEQYF.

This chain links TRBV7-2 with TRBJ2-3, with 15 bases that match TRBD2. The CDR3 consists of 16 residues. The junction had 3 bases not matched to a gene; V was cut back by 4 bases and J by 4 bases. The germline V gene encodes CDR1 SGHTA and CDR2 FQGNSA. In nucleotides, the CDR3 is TGTGCCAGCAGCTCGGGACTAGCGGGGGGCGCAGATACGCAGTATTTT. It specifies CASSSGLAGGADTQYF.

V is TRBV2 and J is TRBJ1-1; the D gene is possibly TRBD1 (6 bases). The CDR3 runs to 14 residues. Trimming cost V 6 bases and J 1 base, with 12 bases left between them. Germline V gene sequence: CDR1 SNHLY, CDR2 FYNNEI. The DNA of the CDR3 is TGTGCCAGCAGGGCAGGGGCCCAGAACACTGAAGCTTTCTTT. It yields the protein CASRAGAQNTEAFF.

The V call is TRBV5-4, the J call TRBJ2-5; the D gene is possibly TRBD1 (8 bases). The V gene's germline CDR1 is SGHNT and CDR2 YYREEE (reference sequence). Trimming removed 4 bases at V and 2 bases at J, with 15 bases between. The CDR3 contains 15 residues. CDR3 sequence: CASSSDRGGQETQYF. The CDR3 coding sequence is TGTGCCAGCAGCAGCGACAGGGGAGGGCAAGAGACCCAGTACTTC.

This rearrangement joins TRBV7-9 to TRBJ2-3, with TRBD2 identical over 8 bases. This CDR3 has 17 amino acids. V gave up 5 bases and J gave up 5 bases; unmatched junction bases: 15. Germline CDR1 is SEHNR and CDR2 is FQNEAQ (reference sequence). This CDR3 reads CASSPGNLAGLRDTQYF. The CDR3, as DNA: TGTGCCAGCAGCCCCGGTAACTTAGCGGGGCTCCGAGATACGCAGTATTTT. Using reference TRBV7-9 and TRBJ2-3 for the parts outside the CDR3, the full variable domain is DTGVSQNPRHKITKRGQNVTFRCDPISEHNRLYWYRQTLGQGPEFLTYFQNEAQLEKSRLLSDRFSAERPKGSFSTLEIQRTEQGDSAMYLCASSPGNLAGLRDTQYFGPGTRLTVL.

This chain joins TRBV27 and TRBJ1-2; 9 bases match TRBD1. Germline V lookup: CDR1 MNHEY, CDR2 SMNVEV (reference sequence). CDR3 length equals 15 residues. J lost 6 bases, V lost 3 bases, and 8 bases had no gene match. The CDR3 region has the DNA TGTGCCAGCAGTTTCCTGGGACAGGGTGAAAATGGCTACACCTTC. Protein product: CASSFLGQGENGYTF.

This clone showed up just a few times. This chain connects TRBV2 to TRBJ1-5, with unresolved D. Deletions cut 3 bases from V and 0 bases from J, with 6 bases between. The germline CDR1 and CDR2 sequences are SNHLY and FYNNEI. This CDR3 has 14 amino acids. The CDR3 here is CASSDSYSNQPQHF. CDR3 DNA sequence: TGTGCCAGCAGTGACAGTTATAGCAATCAGCCCCAGCATTTT.

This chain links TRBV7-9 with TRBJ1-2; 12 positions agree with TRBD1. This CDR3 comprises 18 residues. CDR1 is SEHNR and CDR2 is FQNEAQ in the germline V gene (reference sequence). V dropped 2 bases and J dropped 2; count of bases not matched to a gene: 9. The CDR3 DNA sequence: TGTGCCAGCAGCTTATCCCGGGACAGGGGGCTTGGGAACTATGGCTACACCTTC. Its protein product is CASSLSRDRGLGNYGYTF.

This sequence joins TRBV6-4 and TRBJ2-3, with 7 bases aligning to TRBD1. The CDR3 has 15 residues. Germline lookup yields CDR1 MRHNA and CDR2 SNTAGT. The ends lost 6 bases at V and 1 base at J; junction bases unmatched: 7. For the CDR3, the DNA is TGTGCCAGCAGCGATGAGGGGGCCGGCACAGATACGCAGTATTTT. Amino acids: CASSDEGAGTDTQYF.